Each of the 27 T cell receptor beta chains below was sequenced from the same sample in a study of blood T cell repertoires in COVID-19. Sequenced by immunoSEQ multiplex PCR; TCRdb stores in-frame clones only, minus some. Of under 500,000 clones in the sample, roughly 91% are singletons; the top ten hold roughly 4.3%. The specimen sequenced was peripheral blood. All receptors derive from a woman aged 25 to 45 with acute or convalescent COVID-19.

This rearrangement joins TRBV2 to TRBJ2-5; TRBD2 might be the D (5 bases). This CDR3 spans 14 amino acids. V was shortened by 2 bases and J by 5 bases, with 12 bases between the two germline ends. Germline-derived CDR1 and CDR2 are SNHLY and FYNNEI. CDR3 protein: CASSEWDRRETQYF. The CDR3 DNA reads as TGTGCCAGCAGTGAATGGGATCGGAGGGAGACCCAGTACTTC.

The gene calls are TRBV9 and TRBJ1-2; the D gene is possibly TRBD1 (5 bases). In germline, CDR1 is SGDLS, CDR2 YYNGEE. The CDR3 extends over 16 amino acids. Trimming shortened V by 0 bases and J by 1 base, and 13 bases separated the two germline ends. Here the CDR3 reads CASSVDDRAINYGYTF. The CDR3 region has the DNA TGTGCCAGCAGCGTAGATGACAGAGCCATTAACTATGGCTACACCTTC.

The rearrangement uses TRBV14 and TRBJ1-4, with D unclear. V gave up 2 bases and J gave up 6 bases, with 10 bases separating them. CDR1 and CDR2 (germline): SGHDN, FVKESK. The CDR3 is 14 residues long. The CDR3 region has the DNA TGTGCCAGCAGCCAATACTCCGGGTATGAAAAACTGTTTTTT. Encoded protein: CASSQYSGYEKLFF.

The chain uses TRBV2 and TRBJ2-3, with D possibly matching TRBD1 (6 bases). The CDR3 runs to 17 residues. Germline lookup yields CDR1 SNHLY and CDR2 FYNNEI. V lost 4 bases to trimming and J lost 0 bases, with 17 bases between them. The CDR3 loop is CASSVREGTISTDTQYF. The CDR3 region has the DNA TGTGCCAGCAGTGTCAGGGAAGGGACAATTAGCACAGATACGCAGTATTTT.

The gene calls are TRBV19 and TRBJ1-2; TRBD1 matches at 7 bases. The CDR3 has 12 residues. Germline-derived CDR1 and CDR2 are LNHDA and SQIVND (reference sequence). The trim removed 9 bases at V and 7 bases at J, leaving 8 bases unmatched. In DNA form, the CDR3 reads TGTGCCAGCCACTTGTCAGGGGGTGGCTACACCTTC. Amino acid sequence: CASHLSGGGYTF.

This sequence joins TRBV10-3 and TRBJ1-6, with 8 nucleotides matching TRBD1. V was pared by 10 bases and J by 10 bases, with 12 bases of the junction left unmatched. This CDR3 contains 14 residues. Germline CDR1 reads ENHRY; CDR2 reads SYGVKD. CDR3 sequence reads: CASGAGGFGSPLHF. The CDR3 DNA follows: TGTGCCAGCGGCGCAGGGGGCTTCGGATCACCCCTCCACTTT.

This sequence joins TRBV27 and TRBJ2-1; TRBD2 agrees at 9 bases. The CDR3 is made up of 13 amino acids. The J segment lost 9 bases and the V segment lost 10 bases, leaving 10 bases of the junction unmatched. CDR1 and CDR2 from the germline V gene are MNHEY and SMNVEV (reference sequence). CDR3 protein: CATRLAAHSEQFF. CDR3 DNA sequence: TGTGCCACGCGACTAGCGGCCCACAGTGAGCAGTTCTTC.

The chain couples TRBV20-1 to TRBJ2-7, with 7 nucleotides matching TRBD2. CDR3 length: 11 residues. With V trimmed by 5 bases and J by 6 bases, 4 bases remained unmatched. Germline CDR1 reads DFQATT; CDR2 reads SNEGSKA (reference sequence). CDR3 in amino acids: CSASREGEQYF. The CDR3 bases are TGCAGTGCTTCTAGGGAGGGCGAGCAGTACTTC.

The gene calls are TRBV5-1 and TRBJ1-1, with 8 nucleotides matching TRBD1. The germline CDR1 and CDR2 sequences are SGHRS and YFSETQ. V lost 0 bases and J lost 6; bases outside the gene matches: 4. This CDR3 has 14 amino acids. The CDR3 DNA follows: TGCGCCAGCAGCTTGGACAGGGGGACCTCTGAAGCTTTCTTT. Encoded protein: CASSLDRGTSEAFF.

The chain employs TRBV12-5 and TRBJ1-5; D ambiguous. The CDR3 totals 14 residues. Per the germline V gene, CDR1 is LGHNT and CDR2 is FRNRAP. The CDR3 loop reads CPESECDLPQPQHF. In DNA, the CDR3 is TGTCCCGAGTCGGAGTGTGACTTACCTCAGCCCCAGCATTTT.

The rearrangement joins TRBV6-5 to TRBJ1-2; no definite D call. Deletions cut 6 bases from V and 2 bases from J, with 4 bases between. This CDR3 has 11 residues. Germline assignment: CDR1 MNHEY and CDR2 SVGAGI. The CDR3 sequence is CASSGNYGYTF. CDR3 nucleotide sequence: TGTGCCAGCAGCGGGAACTATGGCTACACCTTC.

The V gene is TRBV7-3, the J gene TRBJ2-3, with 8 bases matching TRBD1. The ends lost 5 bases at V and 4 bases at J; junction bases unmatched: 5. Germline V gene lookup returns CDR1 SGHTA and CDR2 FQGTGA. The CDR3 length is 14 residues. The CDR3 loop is CASSQGARADTQYF. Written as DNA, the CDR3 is TGTGCCAGCAGCCAGGGGGCGCGCGCAGATACGCAGTATTTT.

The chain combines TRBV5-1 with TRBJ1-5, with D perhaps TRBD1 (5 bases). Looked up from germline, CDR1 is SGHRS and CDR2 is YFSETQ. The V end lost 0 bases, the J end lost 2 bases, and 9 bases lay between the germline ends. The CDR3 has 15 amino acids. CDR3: CASSLEGIGNQPQHF. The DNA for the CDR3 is TGCGCCAGCAGCTTGGAGGGGATTGGCAATCAGCCCCAGCATTTT.

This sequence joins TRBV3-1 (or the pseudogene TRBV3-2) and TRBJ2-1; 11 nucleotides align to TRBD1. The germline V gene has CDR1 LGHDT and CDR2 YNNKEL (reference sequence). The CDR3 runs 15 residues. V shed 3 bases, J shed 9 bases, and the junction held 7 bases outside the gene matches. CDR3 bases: TGTGCCAGCAGCCAGTGGGACAGGGGGTGGGGTGAGCAGTTCTTC. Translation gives CASSQWDRGWGEQFF.

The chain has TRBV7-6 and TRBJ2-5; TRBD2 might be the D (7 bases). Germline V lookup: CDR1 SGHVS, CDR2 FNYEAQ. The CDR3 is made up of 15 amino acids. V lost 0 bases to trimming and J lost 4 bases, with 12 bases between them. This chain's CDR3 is CASSLAGGPRETQYF. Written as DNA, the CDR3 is TGTGCCAGCAGCTTAGCGGGGGGGCCCAGAGAGACCCAGTACTTC.

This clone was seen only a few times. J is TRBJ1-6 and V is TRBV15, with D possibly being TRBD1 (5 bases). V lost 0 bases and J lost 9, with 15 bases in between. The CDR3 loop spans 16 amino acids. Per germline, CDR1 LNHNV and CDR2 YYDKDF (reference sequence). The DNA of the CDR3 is TGTGCCACCAGCAGAGACTCCGCGGGGGGTAGTTCACCCCTCCACTTT. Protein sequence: CATSRDSAGGSSPLHF.

CDR3: CASSQITDKASPLHF. CDR3 coding DNA: TGTGCCAGCAGCCAAATAACGGACAAGGCATCACCCCTCCACTTT. The chain couples TRBV4-2 to TRBJ1-6; a possible D gene is TRBD1 (5 bases). The CDR3 is made up of 15 amino acids. V dropped 2 bases and J dropped 10 bases, with 15 bases sitting between them. CDR1 is LGHNA, CDR2 YNFKEQ, per germline.

CDR3 bases: TGTGCCAGCAGCTTAGCGAGGGACAGGGGAACTAATGAAAAACTGTTTTTT. Translated, it gives CASSLARDRGTNEKLFF. The chain recombines TRBV7-9 with TRBJ1-4, with 10 bases fitting TRBD1. V shed 0 bases, J shed 1 base, and the junction held 2 bases outside the gene matches. This CDR3 has 17 residues. Germline CDR1 and CDR2: SEHNR and FQNEAQ (reference sequence).

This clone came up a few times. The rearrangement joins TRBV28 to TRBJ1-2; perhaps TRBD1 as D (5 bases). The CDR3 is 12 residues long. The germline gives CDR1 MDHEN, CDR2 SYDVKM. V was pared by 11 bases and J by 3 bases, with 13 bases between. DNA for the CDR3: TGTGCCTCGGGCAGGGAGGACTATGGCTACACCTTC. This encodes CASGREDYGYTF.

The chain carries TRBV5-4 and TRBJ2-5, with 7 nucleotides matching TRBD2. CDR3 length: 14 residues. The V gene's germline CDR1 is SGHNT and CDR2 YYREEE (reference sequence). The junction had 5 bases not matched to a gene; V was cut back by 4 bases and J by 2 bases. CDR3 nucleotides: TGTGCCAGCAGCCTGGCTAGCGGTCAAGAGACCCAGTACTTC. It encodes CASSLASGQETQYF.

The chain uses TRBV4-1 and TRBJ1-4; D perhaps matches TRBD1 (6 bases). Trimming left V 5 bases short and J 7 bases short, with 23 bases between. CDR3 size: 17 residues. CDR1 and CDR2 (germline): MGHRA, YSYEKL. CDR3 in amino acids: CASSESRGRARGEKLFF. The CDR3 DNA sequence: TGCGCCAGCAGCGAATCTAGGGGGAGGGCGCGCGGTGAAAAACTGTTTTTT.

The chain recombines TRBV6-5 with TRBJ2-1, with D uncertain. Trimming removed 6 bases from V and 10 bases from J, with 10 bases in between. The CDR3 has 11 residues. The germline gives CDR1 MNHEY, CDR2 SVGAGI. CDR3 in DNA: TGTGCCAGCAGGGAGAACCAGGAGCAGTTCTTC. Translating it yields CASRENQEQFF.

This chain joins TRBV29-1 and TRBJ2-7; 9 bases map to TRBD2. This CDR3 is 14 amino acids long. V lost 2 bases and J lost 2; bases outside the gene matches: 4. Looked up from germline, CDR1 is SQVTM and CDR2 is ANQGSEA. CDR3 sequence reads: CSVESSGTTYEQYF. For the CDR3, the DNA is TGCAGCGTTGAATCTAGCGGGACGACCTACGAGCAGTACTTC.

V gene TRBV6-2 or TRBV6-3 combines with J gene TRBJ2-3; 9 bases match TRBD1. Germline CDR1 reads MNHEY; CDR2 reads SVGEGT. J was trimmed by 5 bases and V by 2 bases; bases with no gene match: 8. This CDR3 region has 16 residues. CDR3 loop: CASSYAVGQGLDTQYF. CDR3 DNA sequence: TGTGCCAGCAGTTACGCGGTGGGACAGGGCTTAGATACGCAGTATTTT.

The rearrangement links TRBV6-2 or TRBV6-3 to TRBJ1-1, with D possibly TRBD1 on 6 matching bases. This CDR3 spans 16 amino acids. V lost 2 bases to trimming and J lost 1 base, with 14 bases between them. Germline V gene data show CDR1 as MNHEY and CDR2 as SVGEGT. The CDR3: CASSYAGGRTNTEAFF. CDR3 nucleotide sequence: TGTGCCAGCAGTTACGCCGGGGGGCGGACGAACACTGAAGCTTTCTTT.

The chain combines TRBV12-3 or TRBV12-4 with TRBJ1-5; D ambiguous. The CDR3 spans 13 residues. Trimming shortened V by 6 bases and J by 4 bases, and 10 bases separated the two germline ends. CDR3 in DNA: TGTGCCAGCAGCTCTCGGGTGAATCAGCCCCAGCATTTT. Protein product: CASSSRVNQPQHF.

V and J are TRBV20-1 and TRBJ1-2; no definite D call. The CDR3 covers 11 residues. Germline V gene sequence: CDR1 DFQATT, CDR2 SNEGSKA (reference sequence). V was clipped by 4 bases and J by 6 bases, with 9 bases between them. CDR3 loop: CSATDYDGYTF. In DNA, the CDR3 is TGCAGTGCTACGGACTACGATGGCTACACCTTC.